This is a list of T cell receptor beta chains from one sample in a study of spatial heterogeneity in lung cancer. TCRdb analysed the 5' RACE reads with MiXCR anew, one entry per CDR3 protein. The table shows about 10,000 distinct CDR3 sequences, with 6.1% occurring only once. This sample comprised normal lung tissue next to the tumor, obtained at surgery. All receptors come from a male donor with early-stage non-small cell lung cancer. Both conserved end residues are part of each CDR3. A D gene is named only where the DNA matches it firmly. Clone size, where shown, is once, few, many, or a class for clones that have expanded.

d_call: TRBD1; clone_size: medium-sized; v_call: TRBV7-3; j_call: TRBJ2-2; cdr3_nt: TGTGCCAGCAGCCCCCCGGGACAGGGTATCACCGGGGAGCTGTTTTTT; cdr3_aa: CASSPPGQGITGELFF
d_call: .; clone_size: few; v_call: TRBV6-2/TRBV6-3; j_call: TRBJ2-2; cdr3_nt: TGTGCCAGCAGTTACTCGGCAGGGGTGTTCGGGGAGCTGTTTTTT; cdr3_aa: CASSYSAGVFGELFF
d_call: .; clone_size: .; v_call: TRBV7-3; j_call: TRBJ2-1; cdr3_nt: TGTGCCAGCAGCTTAGTTCCCCAGGTAGCCGGTAATGAGCAGTTCTTC; cdr3_aa: CASSLVPQVAGNEQFF
d_call: TRBD2; clone_size: few; v_call: TRBV5-6; j_call: TRBJ2-3; cdr3_nt: TGTGCCAGCAGCTTGATCGGACTAGCGGGCAGAGATACGCAGTATTTT; cdr3_aa: CASSLIGLAGRDTQYF
d_call: .; clone_size: many; v_call: TRBV9; j_call: TRBJ2-3; cdr3_nt: TGTGCCAGCAGCGTAGAGTCTAGTCGGGATACGCAGTATTTT; cdr3_aa: CASSVESSRDTQYF
d_call: .; clone_size: many; v_call: TRBV13; j_call: TRBJ2-7; cdr3_nt: TGTGCCAGCAGCCCCTCCTCGCGGGTTCCCTACGAGCAGTACTTC; cdr3_aa: CASSPSSRVPYEQYF
d_call: .; clone_size: many; v_call: TRBV20-1; j_call: TRBJ1-2; cdr3_nt: TGCAGTGCTAGAGATAGGTTATCTGATGGCTACACCTTC; cdr3_aa: CSARDRLSDGYTF
d_call: .; clone_size: many; v_call: TRBV30; j_call: TRBJ2-3; cdr3_nt: TGTGCCTGGAGTGTAAGGGGGGGGCTAGATACGCAGTATTTT; cdr3_aa: CAWSVRGGLDTQYF
d_call: .; clone_size: .; v_call: TRBV7-6; j_call: TRBJ2-7; cdr3_nt: TGTGCCAGCAGCTTCTCAGGTAGCTCCTACGAGCAGTACTTC; cdr3_aa: CASSFSGSSYEQYF
d_call: .; clone_size: many; v_call: TRBV12-3/TRBV12-4; j_call: TRBJ1-4; cdr3_nt: TGTGCCAGCAGTCCGGGGGGGGACCCTACACTGTTTTTT; cdr3_aa: CASSPGGDPTLFF
d_call: .; clone_size: many; v_call: TRBV5-4; j_call: TRBJ2-5; cdr3_nt: TGTGCCAGCAGCTCCGATTCAGGGCGTCAAGAGACCCAGTACTTC; cdr3_aa: CASSSDSGRQETQYF
d_call: .; clone_size: many; v_call: TRBV4-2; j_call: TRBJ1-2; cdr3_nt: TGTGCCAGCAGCCATCTTGATGGGGAGTCGGGCTACACCTTC; cdr3_aa: CASSHLDGESGYTF
d_call: .; clone_size: many; v_call: TRBV27; j_call: TRBJ1-1; cdr3_nt: TGTGCCAGCAGCCGACAGGTGAACACTGAAGCTTTCTTT; cdr3_aa: CASSRQVNTEAFF
d_call: TRBD1; clone_size: medium-sized; v_call: TRBV20-1; j_call: TRBJ2-7; cdr3_nt: TGCAGTGCTCACAGGGGGTTGTCCTACGAGCAGTACTTC; cdr3_aa: CSAHRGLSYEQYF
d_call: .; clone_size: many; v_call: TRBV5-4; j_call: TRBJ1-2; cdr3_nt: TGTGCCAGCAGCTCCCGGGATCTTAACTATGGCTACACCTTC; cdr3_aa: CASSSRDLNYGYTF
d_call: TRBD2; clone_size: many; v_call: TRBV18; j_call: TRBJ2-3; cdr3_nt: TGTGCCAGCTCACCAGGTCTTGCGGGAGAAACAGATACGCAGTATTTT; cdr3_aa: CASSPGLAGETDTQYF
d_call: .; clone_size: many; v_call: TRBV6-2/TRBV6-3; j_call: TRBJ1-2; cdr3_nt: TGTGCCAGCAGTACTGGTGGCAACTATGGCTACACCTTC; cdr3_aa: CASSTGGNYGYTF
d_call: .; clone_size: medium-sized; v_call: TRBV29-1; j_call: TRBJ1-2; cdr3_nt: TGCAGCGTTGACGCCGGGACCTTTGACGGCTACACCTTC; cdr3_aa: CSVDAGTFDGYTF
d_call: .; clone_size: many; v_call: TRBV4-3; j_call: TRBJ1-3; cdr3_nt: TGCGCCAGCAGCCAAGGGGCTTCTGGAAACACCATATATTTT; cdr3_aa: CASSQGASGNTIYF
d_call: .; clone_size: few; v_call: TRBV3-1; j_call: TRBJ1-2; cdr3_nt: TGTGCCAGCAGCCAAGAAGGGGACATTAGAGGCTACACCTTC; cdr3_aa: CASSQEGDIRGYTF
d_call: .; clone_size: .; v_call: TRBV7-2; j_call: TRBJ2-6; cdr3_nt: TGTGCCAGCAGCCCCAGGGTGGTTGGGGCCAACGTCCTGACTTTC; cdr3_aa: CASSPRVVGANVLTF
d_call: TRBD2; clone_size: many; v_call: TRBV7-2; j_call: TRBJ2-5; cdr3_nt: TGTGCCAGCAGCTCAGTAGCGGGGGGGATCGGGACCCAGTACTTC; cdr3_aa: CASSSVAGGIGTQYF
d_call: .; clone_size: many; v_call: TRBV11-1; j_call: TRBJ2-3; cdr3_nt: TGTGCCAGCAGAAAAGGGGGTGATACGCAGTATTTT; cdr3_aa: CASRKGGDTQYF
d_call: .; clone_size: many; v_call: TRBV20-1; j_call: TRBJ1-2; cdr3_nt: TGCAGTGCTAGAGATGGAGAGGGGATCTATGGCTACACCTTC; cdr3_aa: CSARDGEGIYGYTF
d_call: .; clone_size: many; v_call: TRBV23-1; j_call: TRBJ1-2; cdr3_nt: TGCGCCAGCAGTCAATCGACAGATAAACCTGGCTACACCTTC; cdr3_aa: CASSQSTDKPGYTF
d_call: .; clone_size: many; v_call: TRBV29-1; j_call: TRBJ1-2; cdr3_nt: TGCAGCGTCATGGGGGTAGTGGACGGGAACTATGGCTACACCTTC; cdr3_aa: CSVMGVVDGNYGYTF
d_call: .; clone_size: many; v_call: TRBV7-9; j_call: TRBJ1-5; cdr3_nt: TGTGCCAGCAGCTTAGGCTTGGATCCCCAGCATTTT; cdr3_aa: CASSLGLDPQHF
d_call: .; clone_size: few; v_call: TRBV9; j_call: TRBJ2-1; cdr3_nt: TGTGCCAGCAGCGCCCTAAATTTGGGTAAGGATGAGCAGTTCTTC; cdr3_aa: CASSALNLGKDEQFF
d_call: TRBD2; clone_size: .; v_call: TRBV12-3/TRBV12-4; j_call: TRBJ2-5; cdr3_nt: TGTGCCAGCAGTCGGGGGGGCCAAGAGACCCAGTACTTC; cdr3_aa: CASSRGGQETQYF
d_call: TRBD2; clone_size: many; v_call: TRBV7-8; j_call: TRBJ2-5; cdr3_nt: TGTGCCAGCAGCCTAGTTGTGGGAGGGCCTGGAGAGACCCAGTACTTC; cdr3_aa: CASSLVVGGPGETQYF
d_call: TRBD1; clone_size: many; v_call: TRBV4-2; j_call: TRBJ1-2; cdr3_nt: TGTGCCAGCAGCCCACAGGGGGCTTATGGCTACACCTTC; cdr3_aa: CASSPQGAYGYTF
d_call: .; clone_size: many; v_call: TRBV5-4; j_call: TRBJ1-4; cdr3_nt: TGTGCCAGCAGCCCGAGGGGAGGGGAAGAAAAACTGTTTTTT; cdr3_aa: CASSPRGGEEKLFF
d_call: .; clone_size: once; v_call: TRBV20-1; j_call: TRBJ1-1; cdr3_nt: TGCAGTGCCAATGGGGGGAGCACTGAAGCTTTCTTT; cdr3_aa: CSANGGSTEAFF
d_call: .; clone_size: many; v_call: TRBV7-2; j_call: TRBJ2-2; cdr3_nt: TGTGCCAGCAGCCCCGGAGGGGCCAGGGGGGGCGCCGGGGAGCTGTTTTTT; cdr3_aa: CASSPGGARGGAGELFF
d_call: .; clone_size: many; v_call: TRBV11-2; j_call: TRBJ2-5; cdr3_nt: TGTGCCAGCAGCAGGGGTAATCAGCTTGAGACCCAGTACTTC; cdr3_aa: CASSRGNQLETQYF
d_call: .; clone_size: many; v_call: TRBV5-1; j_call: TRBJ2-1; cdr3_nt: TGCGCCAGCAGCTTGGACGCCTTCAATGAGCAGTTCTTC; cdr3_aa: CASSLDAFNEQFF
d_call: .; clone_size: .; v_call: TRBV11-3; j_call: TRBJ2-1; cdr3_nt: TGTGCCAGCAGCCCCAGGGTTGGCGGCAATGAGCAGTTCTTC; cdr3_aa: CASSPRVGGNEQFF
d_call: TRBD2; clone_size: .; v_call: TRBV6-2/TRBV6-3; j_call: TRBJ2-5; cdr3_nt: TGTGCCAGCAGTCCAGCGGGGGAAGAGACCCAGTACTTC; cdr3_aa: CASSPAGEETQYF
d_call: .; clone_size: many; v_call: TRBV29-1; j_call: TRBJ1-1; cdr3_nt: TGCAGCGTCTCGGCGCCAGGGGATTTAATGAACACTGAAGCTTTCTTT; cdr3_aa: CSVSAPGDLMNTEAFF
d_call: .; clone_size: many; v_call: TRBV7-2; j_call: TRBJ1-1; cdr3_nt: TGTGCCAGCAGCTTAGTTCCCCCCAGTTGGGACCGGGAGGCTGAAGCTTTCTTT; cdr3_aa: CASSLVPPSWDREAEAFF
d_call: .; clone_size: medium-sized; v_call: TRBV6-2/TRBV6-3; j_call: TRBJ1-5; cdr3_nt: TGTGCCAGCAGCCAGCAGAATAGCAATCAGCCCCAGCATTTT; cdr3_aa: CASSQQNSNQPQHF
d_call: TRBD2; clone_size: many; v_call: TRBV12-3/TRBV12-4; j_call: TRBJ2-3; cdr3_nt: TGTGCCAGCAGCCTAGCGGGGGGCCCAGATACGCAGTATTTT; cdr3_aa: CASSLAGGPDTQYF
d_call: TRBD2; clone_size: many; v_call: TRBV20-1; j_call: TRBJ2-1; cdr3_nt: TGCAGTGCTAGCCGCGGGAGGGGTTACAATGAGCAGTTCTTC; cdr3_aa: CSASRGRGYNEQFF
d_call: TRBD1; clone_size: few; v_call: TRBV4-3; j_call: TRBJ1-1; cdr3_nt: TGCGCCAGCAGCCTGGACAGGGCTAGCACTGAAGCTTTCTTT; cdr3_aa: CASSLDRASTEAFF
d_call: TRBD1; clone_size: .; v_call: TRBV11-1; j_call: TRBJ2-6; cdr3_nt: TGTGCCAGCAGCCCCAGGGGGCCTGGGGCCAACGTCCTGACTTTC; cdr3_aa: CASSPRGPGANVLTF
d_call: TRBD2; clone_size: many; v_call: TRBV27; j_call: TRBJ2-5; cdr3_nt: TGTGCCAGCAGTCCCAGACCTAGCGGGGGGTCGGAGACCCAGTACTTC; cdr3_aa: CASSPRPSGGSETQYF
d_call: .; clone_size: many; v_call: TRBV14; j_call: TRBJ2-3; cdr3_nt: TGTGCCAGCAGCCAAGGGCCCCTTCTCTTTAATACGCAGTATTTT; cdr3_aa: CASSQGPLLFNTQYF
d_call: .; clone_size: many; v_call: TRBV20-1; j_call: TRBJ2-1; cdr3_nt: TGCAGTGCTATAACAAGGGCCACCGGAGGGCGATCGTACAATGAGCAGTTCTTC; cdr3_aa: CSAITRATGGRSYNEQFF
d_call: .; clone_size: many; v_call: TRBV5-1; j_call: TRBJ1-1; cdr3_nt: TGCGCCAGCAGCTTCGGGGGCGCGAGGCCGAACACTGAAGCTTTCTTT; cdr3_aa: CASSFGGARPNTEAFF
d_call: TRBD1; clone_size: many; v_call: TRBV12-3/TRBV12-4; j_call: TRBJ2-7; cdr3_nt: TGTGCCAGCAGTAGGAGGACAGGGAACGAGCAGTACTTC; cdr3_aa: CASSRRTGNEQYF
d_call: .; clone_size: many; v_call: TRBV20-1; j_call: TRBJ2-2; cdr3_nt: TGCAGTGCTAGAGATTTACAGAGCGGGAACACCGGGGAGCTGTTTTTT; cdr3_aa: CSARDLQSGNTGELFF
d_call: .; clone_size: few; v_call: TRBV5-4; j_call: TRBJ1-2; cdr3_nt: TGTGCCAGCAGCTTGGAAATGGATGGCTACACCTTC; cdr3_aa: CASSLEMDGYTF
d_call: .; clone_size: many; v_call: TRBV11-3; j_call: TRBJ2-1; cdr3_nt: TGTGCCAGCAGCCCGGAGGGGCGGGCAGAGCAGTTCTTC; cdr3_aa: CASSPEGRAEQFF
d_call: .; clone_size: many; v_call: TRBV2; j_call: TRBJ1-4; cdr3_nt: TGTGCCGGAAAGGGACAAACTAATGAAAAACTGTTTTTT; cdr3_aa: CAGKGQTNEKLFF